These 6 T cell receptor beta chains were all obtained from the same sample, sequenced in a study of blood T cells in healthy people across ages. Primers used in a second PCR of about 6 to 12 cycles were a sample-barcoded 5' primer and a J-beta primer mix. TCRdb reprocessed the 5' RACE reads via MiXCR and lists one record per CDR3 protein. The table has 450,000 to 650,000 distinct CDR3 sequences, around 24% seen once. In addition, the sample was reused for a study of T cells of mothers and their children.

The sequenced sample consisted of blood. The receptors shown here come from a boy aged 5-17 years in good health.

This clonotype was found a few times. This CDR3 reads CASSPESATEAFF. For the CDR3, the DNA is TGTGCCAGCAGCCCGGAAAGTGCCACTGAAGCTTTCTTT. The rearrangement links TRBV7-2 to TRBJ1-1; unclear D gene. Germline assignment: CDR1 SGHTA and CDR2 FQGNSA. Trimming removed 5 bases from V and 4 bases from J, with 11 bases in between. This CDR3 is built from 13 residues.

The chain employs TRBV20-1 and TRBJ2-5; either TRBD1 or TRBD2 may fit D (5 bases each). The DNA end is a closer match to TRBJ2-7, so the J assignment may be wrong. The germline V gene encodes CDR1 DFQATT and CDR2 SNEGSKA (reference sequence). This CDR3 region has 10 residues. CDR3 loop: CSAGGGEQYF. As DNA, the CDR3 is TGCAGTGCTGGGGGTGGCGAGCAGTACTTC.

This clonotype was seen a few times. The chain recombines TRBV29-1 with TRBJ2-1; possible D gene TRBD2, 6 bases. From germline, CDR1 is SQVTM and CDR2 ANQGSEA. V was pared by 1 base and J by 4 bases, with 14 bases between. The CDR3 loop spans 15 amino acids. The CDR3 spells CSVEVDGRMYNEQFF. The CDR3 bases are TGCAGCGTTGAAGTAGACGGGAGAATGTACAATGAGCAGTTCTTC.

About this clonotype: Its ends do not fully match the called genes, so a read error is possible. J is TRBJ2-5 and V is TRBV10-3; TRBD2 agrees at 15 bases. The CDR3 covers 19 residues. Germline-derived CDR1 and CDR2 are ENHRY and SYGVKD. The CDR3 sequence: CAIIQAGTSGRRFQETQHF. The CDR3 DNA reads TGTGCCATCATACAGGCCGGGACTAGCGGGAGGCGATTCCAAGAGACTCAGCACTTC.

This clonotype was seen a handful of times. The chain combines TRBV7-2 with TRBJ1-6; 9 nucleotides match TRBD1. This CDR3 has 16 residues. The trim removed 7 bases at V and 2 bases at J, leaving 6 bases unmatched. Germline assignment: CDR1 SGHTA and CDR2 FQGNSA. The CDR3 DNA sequence: TGTGCCAGCATCCTGGACAGGGGCGCCTATAATTCACCCCTCCACTTT. Translating it yields CASILDRGAYNSPLHF.

The chain carries TRBV7-2 and TRBJ1-2, with D possibly matching TRBD1 (6 bases). Germline V gene sequence: CDR1 SGHTA, CDR2 FQGNSA. The CDR3 spans 14 residues. The V and J ends lost 5 bases and 8 bases respectively, with 18 bases between them. The CDR3 region is CASSRAPGASGYTF. In nucleotides, the CDR3 is TGTGCCAGCAGCCGCGCCCCAGGGGCGTCGGGCTACACCTTC.